These 6 T cell receptor beta chains were sequenced from one sample in a study of blood T cell repertoires in COVID-19. Sequencing used immunoSEQ multiplex PCR; TCRdb keeps in-frame clones, though not all of them. The sample consists of fewer than 250,000 clones, around four fifths of them appearing once. The specimen sequenced was peripheral blood. The source of these receptors is a human donor in a cohort sampled during active COVID-19.

The chain is built from TRBV7-2 and TRBJ1-6; TRBD1 might be the D (5 bases). Trimming took 5 bases from V and 9 from J, leaving 17 bases between them. There are 15 residues in the CDR3. The V gene's germline CDR1 is SGHTA and CDR2 FQGNSA. DNA for the CDR3: TGTGCCAGCAGCAACAACGTAGGGGTCGGTTCACCCCTCCACTTT. This gives the protein CASSNNVGVGSPLHF.

This chain uses TRBV2 with TRBJ2-1, with 10 bases aligning to TRBD1. The CDR3 has 15 residues. The J segment lost 8 bases and the V segment lost 6 bases, leaving 10 bases of the junction unmatched. Germline V CDR1 and CDR2: SNHLY, FYNNEI. CDR3 DNA sequence: TGTGCCAGCAGCCAGGACAGGGGGGTGACCGATGAGCAGTTCTTC. This encodes CASSQDRGVTDEQFF. Full variable domain (missing parts from reference TRBV2 and TRBJ2-1): EPEVTQTPSHQVTQMGQEVILRCVPISNHLYFYWYRQILGQKVEFLVSFYNNEISEKSEIFDDQFSVERPDGSNFTLKIRSTKLEDSAMYFCASSQDRGVTDEQFFGPGTRLTVL.

The V call is TRBV28, the J call TRBJ1-2; tentatively, D is TRBD1 (6 bases). Trimming shortened V by 3 bases and J by 4 bases, and 21 bases separated the two germline ends. Germline lookup yields CDR1 MDHEN and CDR2 SYDVKM. The CDR3 totals 17 residues. CDR3: CASSLFTRDIQFYGYTF. The CDR3 DNA reads as TGTGCCAGCAGTTTGTTCACACGGGACATACAGTTCTATGGCTACACCTTC.

The V gene is TRBV9, the J gene TRBJ2-1, with a possible D match to TRBD2 (6 bases). CDR3 size: 14 residues. The V gene's germline CDR1 is SGDLS and CDR2 YYNGEE. The V gene lost 2 bases and the J gene lost 9 bases, with 15 bases spanning the gap. The CDR3 nucleotides read TGTGCCAGCAGCGTTAGGGGAGGTGGGGGTGAGCAGTTCTTC. This codes for CASSVRGGGGEQFF.

The chain combines TRBV10-3 with TRBJ1-1; D is perhaps TRBD1 (5 bases). Trimming shortened V by 3 bases and J by 5 bases, and 7 bases separated the two germline ends. Germline V gene sequence: CDR1 ENHRY, CDR2 SYGVKD. There are 12 residues in the CDR3. The DNA for the CDR3 is TGTGCCATCAGTGACAGGGTAACTGAAGCTTTCTTT. Its translation: CAISDRVTEAFF.

This clone was recorded a few times. The chain carries TRBV2 and TRBJ2-5; D may be TRBD2 (6 bases). V was pared by 4 bases and J by 6 bases, with 12 bases between. The CDR3 covers 13 residues. Germline loops: CDR1 SNHLY, CDR2 FYNNEI. In DNA form, the CDR3 reads TGTGCCAGCAGTGCAGGAGGAGGGAAGACCCAGTACTTC. Its translation: CASSAGGGKTQYF.